A single sample gave rise to the 8 T cell receptor beta chains below, sequenced in a study of chemoradiotherapy in HPV16-positive cancers. The table came from immunoSEQ multiplex PCR; TCRdb's copy has only in-frame clones and leaves some out. This sample has some 31,000 clones, with 91% found just once. The material sequenced was blood, taken from a patient who underwent chemoradiotherapy. The receptors shown here come from a human donor with HPV-associated anogenital cancer.

The gene calls are TRBV11-1 and TRBJ2-5; no clear D. The CDR3 runs to 14 residues. The germline CDR1 and CDR2 sequences are SGHAT and FQDESV (reference sequence). V was shortened by 3 bases and J by 0 bases, with 8 bases between the two germline ends. The CDR3 sequence is CASSLVRYQETQYF. The CDR3 DNA is TGTGCCAGCAGCTTGGTCCGGTACCAAGAGACCCAGTACTTC.

This chain links TRBV5-1 with TRBJ2-1; D remains unclear. The V end was cut by 2 bases, the J end by 0 bases, with 9 bases between. This CDR3 contains 15 residues. CDR1 SGHRS and CDR2 YFSETQ come from the germline V gene. The CDR3 nucleotides are TGCGCCAGCAGCTTTACTCCTGGCTCCTACAATGAGCAGTTCTTC. As protein: CASSFTPGSYNEQFF.

This chain connects TRBV15 to TRBJ1-2; tentatively, D is TRBD1 (5 bases). V lost 3 bases, J lost 4 bases, and 24 bases lay in between. The germline V gene has CDR1 LNHNV and CDR2 YYDKDF (reference sequence). The CDR3 has 18 amino acids. CDR3 sequence: CATSRVGSGPRGAYGYTF. The CDR3 DNA reads as TGTGCCACCAGCAGGGTGGGCTCGGGGCCGCGAGGAGCCTATGGCTACACCTTC.

The chain links TRBV7-9 to TRBJ2-5; the D gene is possibly TRBD2 (6 bases). Trimming stripped 4 bases from V and 5 bases from J, with 14 bases between. The CDR3 runs to 14 residues. CDR1 is SEHNR, CDR2 FQNEAQ, per germline (reference sequence). The CDR3 loop is CASSSFGEAETQYF. CDR3 nucleotide sequence: TGTGCCAGCAGCTCTTTCGGGGAGGCGGAGACCCAGTACTTC.

The chain joins TRBV29-1 to TRBJ2-1; 10 bases match TRBD1. V dropped 5 bases and J dropped 3; count of bases not matched to a gene: 1. Germline assignment: CDR1 SQVTM and CDR2 ANQGSEA. The CDR3 runs 13 residues. For the CDR3, the DNA is TGCAGCGTTAGGACAGGGGGCTACAATGAGCAGTTCTTC. It translates to CSVRTGGYNEQFF.

CDR3 nucleotides: TGCGCCAGCAGCCAAGGAGCAGGTTCGAACACCGGGGAGCTGTTTTTT. This gives the protein CASSQGAGSNTGELFF. The chain combines TRBV4-3 with TRBJ2-2, with D unresolved. The V end lost 1 base, the J end lost 0 bases, and 9 bases lay between the germline ends. Germline V lookup: CDR1 LGHNA, CDR2 YSLEER. The CDR3 totals 16 residues.

The rearrangement links TRBV18 to TRBJ1-6; TRBD1 aligns across 7 bases. The J segment lost 5 bases and the V segment lost 4 bases, leaving 8 bases of the junction unmatched. The germline CDR1 and CDR2 sequences are KGHSH and LQKENI. The CDR3 extends over 16 amino acids. In DNA form, the CDR3 reads TGTGCCAGCTCACTCGAAGTGACAGGGAATAATTCACCCCTCCACTTT. Protein sequence: CASSLEVTGNNSPLHF.

The V and J genes are TRBV6-1 and TRBJ2-1, with 12 bases aligning to TRBD2. CDR1 and CDR2 (germline): MNHNS, SASEGT. The length of the CDR3 is 16 residues. V trimming: 4 bases; J trimming: 6 bases; junction bases outside the gene matches: 7. Here the CDR3 reads CASSALLAGGANEQFF. The CDR3 DNA reads TGTGCCAGCAGTGCACTTCTAGCGGGAGGGGCCAATGAGCAGTTCTTC.